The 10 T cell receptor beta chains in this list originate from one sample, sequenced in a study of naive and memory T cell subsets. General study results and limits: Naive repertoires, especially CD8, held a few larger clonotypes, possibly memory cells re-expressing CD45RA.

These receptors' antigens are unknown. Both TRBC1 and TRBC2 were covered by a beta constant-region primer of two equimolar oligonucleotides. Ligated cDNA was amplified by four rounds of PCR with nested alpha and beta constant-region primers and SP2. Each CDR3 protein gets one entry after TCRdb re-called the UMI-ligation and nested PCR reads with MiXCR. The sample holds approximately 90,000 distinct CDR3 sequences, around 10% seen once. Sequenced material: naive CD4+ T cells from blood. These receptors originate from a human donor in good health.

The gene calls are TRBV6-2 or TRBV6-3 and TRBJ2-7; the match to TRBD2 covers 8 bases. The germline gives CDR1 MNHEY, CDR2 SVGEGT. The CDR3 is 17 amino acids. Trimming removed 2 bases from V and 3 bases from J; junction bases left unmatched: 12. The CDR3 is CASSYPLGGSGNYEQYF. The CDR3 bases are TGTGCCAGCAGTTACCCCCTCGGGGGTAGCGGGAACTACGAGCAGTACTTC.

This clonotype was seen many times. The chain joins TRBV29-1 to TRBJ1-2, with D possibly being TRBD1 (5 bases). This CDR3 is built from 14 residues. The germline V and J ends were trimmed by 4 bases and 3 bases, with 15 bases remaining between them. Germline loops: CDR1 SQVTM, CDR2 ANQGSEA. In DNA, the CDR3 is TGCAGCGTTGCCTTGCGACAGTTACACTATGGCTACACCTTC. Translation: CSVALRQLHYGYTF.

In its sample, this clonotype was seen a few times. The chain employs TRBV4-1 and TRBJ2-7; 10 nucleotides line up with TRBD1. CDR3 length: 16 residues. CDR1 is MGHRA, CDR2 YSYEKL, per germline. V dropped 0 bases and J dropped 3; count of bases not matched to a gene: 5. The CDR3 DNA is TGCGCCAGCAGCCAAGATCGAGGGACAGGGGACTACGAGCAGTACTTC. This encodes CASSQDRGTGDYEQYF.

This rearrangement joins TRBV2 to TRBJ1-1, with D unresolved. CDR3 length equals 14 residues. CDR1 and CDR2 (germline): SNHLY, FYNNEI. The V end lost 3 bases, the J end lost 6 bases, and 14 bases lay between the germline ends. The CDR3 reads CASSDRSPMSEAFF. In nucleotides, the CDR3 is TGTGCCAGCAGTGACAGGTCTCCGATGTCTGAAGCTTTCTTT.

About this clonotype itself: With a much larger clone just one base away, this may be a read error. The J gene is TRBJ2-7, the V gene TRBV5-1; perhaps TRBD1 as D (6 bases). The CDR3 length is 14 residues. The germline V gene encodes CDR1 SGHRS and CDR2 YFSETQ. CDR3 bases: TGCGACAGCAGCCTCCAGGGGTCTCCCTACGAGCAGTACTTC. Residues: CDSSLQGSPYEQYF.

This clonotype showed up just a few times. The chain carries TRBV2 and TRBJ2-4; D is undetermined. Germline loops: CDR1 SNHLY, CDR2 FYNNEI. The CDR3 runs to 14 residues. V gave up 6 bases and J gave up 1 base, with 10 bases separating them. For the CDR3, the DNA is TGTGCCAGCAGCCCAGCTTTTGCCAAAAACATTCAGTACTTC. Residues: CASSPAFAKNIQYF.

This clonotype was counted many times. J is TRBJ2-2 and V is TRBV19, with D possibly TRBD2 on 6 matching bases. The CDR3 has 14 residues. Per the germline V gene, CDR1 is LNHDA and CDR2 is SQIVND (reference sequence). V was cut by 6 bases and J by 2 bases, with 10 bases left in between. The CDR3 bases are TGTGCCAGTAGCGGGAGATTAAACACCGGGGAGCTGTTTTTT. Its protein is CASSGRLNTGELFF.

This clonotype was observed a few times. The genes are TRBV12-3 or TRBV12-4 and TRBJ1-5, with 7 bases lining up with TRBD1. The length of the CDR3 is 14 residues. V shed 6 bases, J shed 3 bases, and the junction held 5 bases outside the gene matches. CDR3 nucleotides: TGTGCCAGCAGAACCGGGACAGTCAATCAGCCCCAGCATTTT. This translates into CASRTGTVNQPQHF.

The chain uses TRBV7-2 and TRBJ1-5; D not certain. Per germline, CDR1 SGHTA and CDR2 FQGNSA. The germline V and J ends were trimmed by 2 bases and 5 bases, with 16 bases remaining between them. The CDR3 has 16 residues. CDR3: CASSLSGPEAHQPQHF. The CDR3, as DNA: TGTGCCAGCAGCTTATCTGGGCCCGAGGCCCATCAGCCCCAGCATTTT. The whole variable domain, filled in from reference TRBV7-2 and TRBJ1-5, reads GAGVSQSPSNKVTEKGKDVELRCDPISGHTALYWYRQSLGQGLEFLIYFQGNSAPDKSGLPSDRFSAERTGGSVSTLTIQRTQQEDSAVYLCASSLSGPEAHQPQHFGDGTRLSIL.

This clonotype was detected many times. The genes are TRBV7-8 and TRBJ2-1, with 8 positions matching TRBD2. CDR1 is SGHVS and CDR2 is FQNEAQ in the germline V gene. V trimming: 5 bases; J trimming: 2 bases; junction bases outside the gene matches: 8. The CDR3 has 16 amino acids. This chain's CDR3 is CASSARLAPPYNEQFF. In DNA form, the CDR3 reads TGTGCCAGCAGCGCCCGACTAGCGCCTCCCTACAATGAGCAGTTCTTC.